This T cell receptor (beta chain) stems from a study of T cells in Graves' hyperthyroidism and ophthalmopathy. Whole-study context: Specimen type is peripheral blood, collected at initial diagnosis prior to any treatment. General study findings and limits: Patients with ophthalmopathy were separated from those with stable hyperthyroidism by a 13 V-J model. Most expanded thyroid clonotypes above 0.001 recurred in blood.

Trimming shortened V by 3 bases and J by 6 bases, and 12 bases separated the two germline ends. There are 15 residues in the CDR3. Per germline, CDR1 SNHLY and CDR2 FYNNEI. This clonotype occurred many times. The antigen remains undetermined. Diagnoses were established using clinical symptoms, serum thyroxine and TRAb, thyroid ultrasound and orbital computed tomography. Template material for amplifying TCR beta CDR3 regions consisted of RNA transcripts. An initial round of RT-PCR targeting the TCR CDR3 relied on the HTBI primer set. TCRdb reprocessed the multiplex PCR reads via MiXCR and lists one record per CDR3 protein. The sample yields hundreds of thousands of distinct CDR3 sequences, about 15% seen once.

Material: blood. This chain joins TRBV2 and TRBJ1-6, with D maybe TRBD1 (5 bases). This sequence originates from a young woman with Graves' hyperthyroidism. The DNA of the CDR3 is TGTGCCAGCAGTGAGCGCAGGGCACTTAATTCACCCCTCCACTTT. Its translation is CASSERRALNSPLHF.